The 32 T cell receptor beta chains below were found in one sample sequenced in a study of T cell repertoires in cytomegalovirus infection. Antigens of these TCRs are unknown. TCRdb recomputed calls from the reads with MiXCR, one row per CDR3 protein. Of about 110,000 distinct CDR3 sequences in the sample, around 10% were seen once. Sequencing was carried out using PBMCs, sequenced either directly or after in vitro stimulation (not recorded which). The receptors were gathered from a human donor in good health (CMV status not recorded). Some clones in this sample may be carry-over from other donors' samples.

This clonotype was observed at least ten times. V is TRBV7-2 and J is TRBJ2-1; D gene unclear. Between the trimmed V and J ends, which lost 1 base and 5 bases, there was a span of 6 bases. The CDR3 covers 13 residues. Germline CDR1 SGHTA, CDR2 FQGNSA. The CDR3 DNA follows: TGTGCCAGCAGCTTAGAGTCGAACAATGAGCAGTTCTTC. Amino acids: CASSLESNNEQFF.

This clonotype was seen many times. This rearrangement joins TRBV12-3 or TRBV12-4 to TRBJ1-2; D is undetermined. Trimming shortened V by 5 bases and J by 8 bases, and 18 bases separated the two germline ends. CDR3 size: 14 residues. CDR3 region: CASSESPGRAGYTF. The CDR3 nucleotides read TGTGCCAGCAGTGAAAGCCCTGGCAGAGCCGGCTACACCTTC.

Many counts were recorded for this clonotype. The chain is built from TRBV7-2 and TRBJ2-3; 10 nucleotides match TRBD2. CDR1 SGHTA and CDR2 FQGNSA come from the germline V gene. The CDR3 spans 17 residues. V lost 4 bases and J lost 2; bases outside the gene matches: 9. DNA for the CDR3: TGTGCCAGCAGCTCCCTGAGCGGGAGGGCCGTCACAGATACGCAGTATTTT. Its translation: CASSSLSGRAVTDTQYF.

The chain employs TRBV7-2 and TRBJ1-1, with D perhaps TRBD1 (5 bases). Germline V gene lookup returns CDR1 SGHTA and CDR2 FQGNSA. Trimming took off 5 bases at V and 5 bases at J, with 18 bases between the two ends. The CDR3 has 15 residues. CDR3 bases: TGTGCCAGCAGCCAAACTCTCCGTAGGGGAACTGAAGCTTTCTTT. Translating gives CASSQTLRRGTEAFF.

V gene TRBV20-1 combines with J gene TRBJ2-5; D unclear. Trimming shortened V by 4 bases and J by 4 bases, and 16 bases separated the two germline ends. CDR3 size: 14 residues. The V gene's germline CDR1 is DFQATT and CDR2 SNEGSKA (reference sequence). For the CDR3, the DNA is TGCAGTGCTATCAGCCCCATATGGGGAGAGACCCAGTACTTC. It translates to CSAISPIWGETQYF.

This clonotype appeared many times. The DNA of the CDR3 is TGTGCCAGCAGCTTACATGTGACAGGTGAAGCTTTCTTT. Protein sequence: CASSLHVTGEAFF. The chain uses TRBV7-9 and TRBJ1-1, with D possibly matching TRBD1 (6 bases). The CDR3 sequence is 13 residues long. V was shortened by 2 bases and J by 7 bases, with 11 bases between the two germline ends. Germline values: CDR1 SEHNR, CDR2 FQNEAQ (reference sequence).

V is TRBV2 and J is TRBJ2-1; 8 positions match TRBD2. Trimming took 4 bases from V and 9 from J; bases not matched to a gene: 5. The CDR3 is made up of 13 amino acids. Germline V lookup: CDR1 SNHLY, CDR2 FYNNEI. The chain's CDR3 is CASSAAGDIEQFF. CDR3 DNA: TGTGCCAGCAGTGCAGCGGGAGACATTGAGCAGTTCTTC.

The chain has TRBV7-8 and TRBJ1-1; a weak D match, TRBD1 (5 bases). CDR3 length: 14 residues. V was shortened by 4 bases and J by 1 base, with 10 bases between the two germline ends. Germline lookup yields CDR1 SGHVS and CDR2 FQNEAQ. Here the CDR3 reads CASSYTGGNTEAFF. The DNA for the CDR3 is TGTGCCAGCAGCTACACAGGCGGGAACACTGAAGCTTTCTTT.

This clonotype appeared a few times. This chain joins TRBV6-1 and TRBJ2-7; a weak D match, TRBD1 (5 bases). The germline CDR1 and CDR2 sequences are MNHNS and SASEGT. The CDR3 spans 13 residues. With 8 bases removed from V and 6 bases from J, the gap between germline ends came to 17 bases. CDR3 DNA sequence: TGTGCCAGCGGGGCCGGGTCCCTCCGCGAGCAGTACGTC. Residues: CASGAGSLREQYV.

This clonotype was observed a few times. The genes are TRBV10-3 and TRBJ2-1, with TRBD1 as a possible D gene (5 bases). CDR3 length equals 14 residues. Trimming removed 4 bases at V and 7 bases at J, with 14 bases between. Germline CDR1 is ENHRY and CDR2 is SYGVKD. This CDR3 is CAISAQGVRNEQFF. CDR3 DNA: TGTGCCATCAGTGCTCAGGGTGTGAGGAATGAGCAGTTCTTC.

In its sample, this clonotype was seen many times. This chain joins TRBV15 and TRBJ2-6; no clear D. The ends were cut back, 0 bases at V and 0 bases at J, with 6 bases in the middle. The CDR3 sequence is 16 residues long. Germline V lookup: CDR1 LNHNV, CDR2 YYDKDF (reference sequence). CDR3 sequence (DNA): TGTGCCACCAGCAGAGATCCATCCTCTGGGGCCAACGTCCTGACTTTC. This encodes CATSRDPSSGANVLTF.

This clonotype was detected many times. This chain joins TRBV7-2 and TRBJ2-5; D is ambiguous. Germline V lookup: CDR1 SGHTA, CDR2 FQGNSA. The CDR3 extends over 14 amino acids. V lost 1 base and J lost 5, with 11 bases in between. The CDR3 loop reads CASSLVAIGETQYF. The CDR3 DNA is TGTGCCAGCAGCTTAGTTGCGATCGGCGAGACCCAGTACTTC.

Ten or more counts support this clonotype. This chain joins TRBV6-2 or TRBV6-3 and TRBJ2-3; TRBD2 aligns across 13 bases. Germline lookup yields CDR1 MNHEY and CDR2 SVGEGT. The CDR3 has 17 residues. V trimming: 0 bases; J trimming: 4 bases; junction bases outside the gene matches: 4. CDR3 DNA: TGTGCCAGCAGTTACTCGACGGGACTAGCGGGATCAGATACGCAGTATTTT. This translates into CASSYSTGLAGSDTQYF.

V gene TRBV27 combines with J gene TRBJ1-6, with 8 bases identical to TRBD1. Losses at the gene ends were 6 bases for V and 0 bases for J; bases not matched to a gene: 10. CDR3 length: 18 amino acids. The germline V gene encodes CDR1 MNHEY and CDR2 SMNVEV (reference sequence). The CDR3 bases are TGTGCCAGCAGCCCGGGACAGGCAAGGAGCTCCTATAATTCACCCCTCCACTTT. Its protein product is CASSPGQARSSYNSPLHF.

This clonotype was picked up many times. The V and J genes are TRBV7-9 and TRBJ2-1; TRBD2 matches 11 bases. CDR3 length equals 17 residues. With V trimmed by 2 bases and J by 5 bases, 8 bases remained unmatched. CDR1 SEHNR and CDR2 FQNEAQ come from the germline V gene (reference sequence). The CDR3 loop is CASSLITSGREDNEQFF. DNA for the CDR3: TGTGCCAGCAGCTTAATCACTAGCGGGAGAGAGGACAATGAGCAGTTCTTC.

V gene TRBV9 combines with J gene TRBJ1-4; D is undetermined. Germline V CDR1 and CDR2: SGDLS, YYNGEE. The CDR3 length is 16 residues. With 0 bases removed from V and 0 bases from J, the gap between germline ends came to 9 bases. This chain's CDR3 is CASSVGQTATNEKLFF. The DNA for the CDR3 is TGTGCCAGCAGCGTAGGTCAGACTGCAACTAATGAAAAACTGTTTTTT.

The chain couples TRBV27 to TRBJ2-5, with 7 bases aligning to TRBD2. V lost 3 bases to trimming and J lost 3 bases; unmatched junction nucleotides: 10. There are 16 residues in the CDR3. Germline V gives CDR1 MNHEY, CDR2 SMNVEV (reference sequence). The CDR3 spells CASSFEALAEKETQYF. The CDR3 DNA is TGTGCCAGCAGTTTCGAGGCGCTAGCGGAGAAAGAGACCCAGTACTTC.

The chain carries TRBV7-6 and TRBJ2-3; the match to TRBD2 covers 8 bases. This CDR3 spans 14 amino acids. Germline CDR1 reads SGHVS; CDR2 reads FNYEAQ. V lost 7 bases, J lost 1 base, and 4 bases stayed unmatched. The CDR3 here is CASKEAGGTDTQYF. Written as DNA, the CDR3 is TGTGCCAGCAAGGAAGCGGGGGGCACAGATACGCAGTATTTT.

This clonotype showed up many times. The chain couples TRBV7-2 to TRBJ2-5; D possibly uses TRBD1 or TRBD2 (5 bases each). CDR3 size: 13 residues. With 4 bases removed from V and 1 base from J, the gap between germline ends came to 7 bases. CDR1 is SGHTA and CDR2 is FQGNSA in the germline V gene. The CDR3 bases are TGTGCCAGCAGCTCGAGGGGCCAAGAGACCCAGTACTTC. This encodes CASSSRGQETQYF.

This clonotype was seen ten or more times. The chain joins TRBV7-2 to TRBJ2-5; 7 nucleotides align to TRBD2. The CDR3 contains 15 residues. The V segment lost 0 bases and the J segment 2 bases; nucleotides outside the gene matches: 3. Looked up from germline, CDR1 is SGHTA and CDR2 is FQGNSA. DNA for the CDR3: TGTGCCAGCAGCTTAGCGGGAGGGCGGCAAGAGACCCAGTACTTC. Its translation is CASSLAGGRQETQYF.

In this sample, this clonotype turned up many times. The chain recombines TRBV12-3 or TRBV12-4 with TRBJ2-3, with TRBD2 matching over 8 bases. This CDR3 is 14 amino acids long. The ends lost 5 bases at V and 4 bases at J; junction bases unmatched: 5. CDR3 in amino acids: CASSPGGFADTQYF. CDR3 nucleotide sequence: TGTGCCAGCAGTCCGGGGGGGTTCGCAGATACGCAGTATTTT.

This clonotype was recorded many times. This chain connects TRBV7-9 to TRBJ2-5; unclear D gene. The CDR3 has 12 amino acids. The V gene lost 5 bases and the J gene lost 5 bases, with 9 bases spanning the gap. The germline V gene has CDR1 SEHNR and CDR2 FQNEAQ (reference sequence). CDR3 amino acids: CASSRMGETQYF. CDR3 nucleotide sequence: TGTGCCAGCAGCCGTATGGGGGAGACCCAGTACTTC.

This clonotype was seen more than once but under ten times. This chain uses TRBV6-6 with TRBJ1-4; no definite D call. V was shortened by 2 bases and J by 7 bases, with 2 bases between the two germline ends. This CDR3 spans 11 amino acids. Germline V gene sequence: CDR1 MNHNY, CDR2 SVGAGI (reference sequence). CDR3 in amino acids: CASSYGEKLFF. The CDR3 DNA reads as TGTGCCAGCAGTTACGGTGAAAAACTGTTTTTT.

This clonotype was counted ten times or more. The CDR3 region is CATSDLDSETQYF. CDR3 DNA sequence: TGTGCCACCAGTGATTTGGACAGTGAGACCCAGTACTTC. The chain joins TRBV24-1 to TRBJ2-5, with D tentatively TRBD1 (5 bases). In germline, CDR1 is KGHDR, CDR2 SFDVKD. V was clipped by 0 bases and J by 5 bases, with 6 bases between them. The CDR3 loop spans 13 amino acids.

There are a few counts of this clonotype. The rearrangement links TRBV7-6 to TRBJ2-3; no clear D. The germline V gene has CDR1 SGHVS and CDR2 FNYEAQ. V was trimmed by 2 bases and J by 2 bases, leaving 17 bases between them. The CDR3 length is 17 residues. The CDR3: CASSLPTTRAPTDTQYF. The DNA for the CDR3 is TGTGCCAGCAGCTTACCCACTACCCGCGCTCCCACAGATACGCAGTATTTT.

This clonotype was seen many times. The V call is TRBV11-2, the J call TRBJ2-1; TRBD2 aligns across 8 bases. Unmatched junction bases numbered 12, after V lost 5 bases and J lost 0 bases. The CDR3 contains 18 residues. Germline V gene sequence: CDR1 SGHAT, CDR2 FQNNGV. CDR3 sequence (DNA): TGTGCCAGCAGCCGCAGAGCCAGCGGGAGAGTCTCCTACAATGAGCAGTTCTTC. Translation: CASSRRASGRVSYNEQFF.

This clonotype has a count of ten or more. CDR3 in amino acids: CASSLRTGETQYF. The CDR3 DNA is TGTGCCAGCAGCTTGCGGACCGGGGAGACCCAGTACTTC. This chain joins TRBV7-6 and TRBJ2-5, with no clear D. V lost 3 bases to trimming and J lost 5 bases, with 10 bases between them. Germline V CDR1 and CDR2: SGHVS, FNYEAQ. The CDR3 extends over 13 amino acids.

Concerning this clonotype: One end of the junction is discordant with germline, which a read error may explain. The rearrangement links TRBV30 to TRBJ1-1, with D tentatively TRBD1 (6 bases). CDR3 length: 15 residues. Per germline, CDR1 GTSNPN and CDR2 SVGIG (reference sequence). The CDR3 DNA follows: TGTGCCTGGAGTCCGCAATGGGGGCTCAACACTGAAGCTTACTTT. Residues: CAWSPQWGLNTEAYF.

In its sample, this clonotype was seen a few times. This chain connects TRBV10-3 to TRBJ2-7; 14 bases align to TRBD2. The CDR3 is made up of 12 amino acids. The germline V gene has CDR1 ENHRY and CDR2 SYGVKD. The V segment lost 9 bases and the J segment 6 bases; nucleotides outside the gene matches: 1. CDR3 bases: TGTGCCATAGGACTAGCGGGGGGCGAGCAGTACGTC. Its protein product is CAIGLAGGEQYV.

This clonotype was seen more than once but under ten times. The chain couples TRBV9 to TRBJ1-1, with D hard to call. Germline CDR1 and CDR2: SGDLS and YYNGEE. V dropped 5 bases and J dropped 1 base, with 12 bases sitting between them. This CDR3 has 14 residues. DNA of the CDR3: TGTGCCAGCAGTATCGACTACCGGAACACTGAAGCTTTCTTT. Protein sequence: CASSIDYRNTEAFF.

This clonotype was counted ten times or more. V usage is TRBV11-2 and J usage is TRBJ1-3; no definite D call. The germline V gene has CDR1 SGHAT and CDR2 FQNNGV. The V end lost 0 bases, the J end lost 9 bases, and 18 bases lay between the germline ends. There are 16 residues in the CDR3. CDR3 DNA sequence: TGTGCCAGCAGCTTAGATCACGGAACCGCACCGAGCACCATATATTTT. Protein sequence: CASSLDHGTAPSTIYF. Combining the CDR3 with reference TRBV11-2 and TRBJ1-3 gives the whole variable domain EAGVAQSPRYKIIEKRQSVAFWCNPISGHATLYWYQQILGQGPKLLIQFQNNGVVDDSQLPKDRFSAERLKGVDSTLKIQPAKLEDSAVYLCASSLDHGTAPSTIYFGEGSWLTVV.

Sample share makes this clonotype medium-sized (0.01 to 0.1%). The rearrangement uses TRBV7-6 and TRBJ1-6; 7 bases match TRBD1. Trimming cost V 4 bases and J 3 bases; bases outside gene matches: 3. Germline CDR1 SGHVS, CDR2 FNYEAQ. The CDR3 sequence is 15 residues long. The CDR3 DNA reads TGTGCCAGCAGCTCCGGACAGGTCTATAATTCACCCCTCCACTTT. The encoded protein is CASSSGQVYNSPLHF.